This passage covers 27 T cell receptor beta chains from one sample sequenced in a study of cytotoxic CD8 clonotypes in ibrutinib-treated CLL. Clones were sequenced by immunoSEQ multiplex PCR, and TCRdb holds only the in-frame ones, with some missing. Of about 68,000 clones listed, 90% are singletons. Source: PBMCs, taken after 12 months of ibrutinib treatment. The receptor source for this set is a human donor with chronic lymphocytic leukemia.

The chain is built from TRBV5-1 and TRBJ1-1; perhaps TRBD1 as D (5 bases). Looked up from germline, CDR1 is SGHRS and CDR2 is YFSETQ. This CDR3 comprises 15 residues. V shed 3 bases and J shed 1 base, with 13 bases lying between them. The CDR3 protein is CASSSKQAQNTEAFF. CDR3 bases: TGCGCCAGCAGCTCAAAACAGGCTCAGAACACTGAAGCTTTCTTT.

The rearrangement links TRBV15 to TRBJ2-1; no definite D call. CDR3 length equals 18 residues. V shed 3 bases and J shed 0 bases, with 18 bases lying between them. Germline V gene sequence: CDR1 LNHNV, CDR2 YYDKDF (reference sequence). The CDR3 protein is CATSSRMITVSSYNEQFF. CDR3 coding DNA: TGTGCCACCAGCAGTCGGATGATTACGGTAAGCTCCTACAATGAGCAGTTCTTC.

This clone was recorded only once. The chain links TRBV27 to TRBJ1-3; 7 positions agree with TRBD1. Trimming took 6 bases from V and 0 from J; bases not matched to a gene: 11. The CDR3 length is 17 residues. The germline V gene has CDR1 MNHEY and CDR2 SMNVEV (reference sequence). The chain's CDR3 is CASSPWGGQSSGNTIYF. The DNA of the CDR3 is TGTGCCAGCAGCCCATGGGGGGGACAGTCCTCTGGAAACACCATATATTTT.

This chain uses TRBV27 with TRBJ2-3; D unclear. Trimming shortened V by 5 bases and J by 2 bases, and 5 bases separated the two germline ends. The CDR3 sequence is 12 residues long. Germline CDR1 and CDR2: MNHEY and SMNVEV (reference sequence). CDR3 protein: CASSRLTDTQYF. The CDR3 DNA follows: TGTGCCAGCAGTCGACTCACAGATACGCAGTATTTT.

The CDR3 loop reads CASSLVGTSRAFF. For the CDR3, the DNA is TGTGCCAGCAGCTTAGTAGGGACCTCGAGAGCTTTCTTT. The gene calls are TRBV7-9 and TRBJ1-1; possible D gene TRBD1, 5 bases. CDR3 length: 13 residues. In germline, CDR1 is SEHNR, CDR2 FQNEAQ (reference sequence). Trimming took off 1 base at V and 10 bases at J, with 13 bases between the two ends.

The gene calls are TRBV5-1 and TRBJ2-2; D gene unclear. The CDR3 loop spans 16 amino acids. Deletions cut 4 bases from V and 3 bases from J, with 16 bases between. Germline-derived CDR1 and CDR2 are SGHRS and YFSETQ. The CDR3 region is CASSPPLVADTGELFF. In DNA, the CDR3 is TGCGCCAGCAGCCCCCCTTTGGTAGCAGACACCGGGGAGCTGTTTTTT. The full variable domain, with the rest looked up from reference TRBV5-1 and TRBJ2-2, is KAGVTQTPRYLIKTRGQQVTLSCSPISGHRSVSWYQQTPGQGLQFLFEYFSETQRNKGNFPGRFSGRQFSNSRSEMNVSTLELGDSALYLCASSPPLVADTGELFFGEGSRLTVL.

About this clone: Different DNA sequences within this sample yield the same CDR3. The CDR3 nucleotides are TGTGCCAGCAGTTTCCGACAGGGGGCTTTATACGAGCAGTACTTC. Encoded protein: CASSFRQGALYEQYF. The chain combines TRBV28 with TRBJ2-7; the match to TRBD1 covers 10 bases. J gave up 4 bases and V 3 bases, and 6 bases lay outside the gene matches. This CDR3 spans 15 amino acids. Looked up from germline, CDR1 is MDHEN and CDR2 is SYDVKM.

The V call is TRBV16, the J call TRBJ1-1; 7 nucleotides match TRBD1. V was clipped by 5 bases and J by 5 bases; unmatched bases: 8. This CDR3 is built from 14 residues. Germline CDR1 reads KGHSY; CDR2 reads FQNENV. The CDR3: CASSGTEYSTEAFF. Here the CDR3 DNA reads TGTGCCAGCAGCGGGACAGAATATAGTACTGAAGCTTTCTTT. The whole variable domain, remainder taken from reference TRBV16 and TRBJ1-1, is GEEVAQTPKHLVRGEGQKAKLYCAPIKGHSYVFWYQQVLKNEFKFLISFQNENVFDETGMPKERFSAKCLPNSPCSLEIQATKLEDSAVYFCASSGTEYSTEAFFGQGTRLTVV.

The chain has TRBV5-1 and TRBJ2-7; the D gene is possibly TRBD1 (6 bases). Germline assignment: CDR1 SGHRS and CDR2 YFSETQ. Between the trimmed V and J ends, which lost 4 bases and 6 bases, there was a span of 20 bases. CDR3 length: 15 residues. DNA of the CDR3: TGCGCCAGCAGCCCGACAGGCCCCCACTCCAGCGAGCAGTACTTC. Amino acids: CASSPTGPHSSEQYF.

DNA of the CDR3: TGTGCCAGCAGAAAGGACAGGGGGCACTATGGCTACACCTTC. It specifies CASRKDRGHYGYTF. The chain recombines TRBV6-5 with TRBJ1-2; TRBD1 aligns across 11 bases. This CDR3 has 14 residues. Germline CDR1 is MNHEY and CDR2 is SVGAGI. J gave up 3 bases and V 6 bases, and 3 bases lay outside the gene matches.

The genes are TRBV2 and TRBJ1-1; D is perhaps TRBD1 (6 bases). V gave up 2 bases and J gave up 2 bases, with 18 bases separating them. This CDR3 contains 17 residues. Germline CDR1 and CDR2: SNHLY and FYNNEI. Written as DNA, the CDR3 is TGTGCCAGCAGTGAATTTTCGACAGGCCGGGGTAACACTGAAGCTTTCTTT. Encoded protein: CASSEFSTGRGNTEAFF. Together with reference TRBV2 and TRBJ1-1, the CDR3 gives the full variable domain: EPEVTQTPSHQVTQMGQEVILRCVPISNHLYFYWYRQILGQKVEFLVSFYNNEISEKSEIFDDQFSVERPDGSNFTLKIRSTKLEDSAMYFCASSEFSTGRGNTEAFFGQGTRLTVV.

J is TRBJ1-1 and V is TRBV7-3; a weak D match, TRBD1 (6 bases). The CDR3 is 15 amino acids. V lost 2 bases and J 3 bases, leaving 13 bases between the germline ends. From germline, CDR1 is SGHTA and CDR2 FQGTGA. CDR3 in amino acids: CASSLGGPGDTEAFF. The CDR3 DNA reads as TGTGCCAGCAGCTTAGGGGGGCCAGGCGACACTGAAGCTTTCTTT. Variable domain in full (rest from reference TRBV7-3 and TRBJ1-1): GAGVSQTPSNKVTEKGKYVELRCDPISGHTALYWYRQSLGQGPEFLIYFQGTGAADDSGLPNDRFFAVRPEGSVSTLKIQRTERGDSAVYLCASSLGGPGDTEAFFGQGTRLTVV.

Only one count was recorded for this clone. The chain carries TRBV19 and TRBJ2-3; 7 bases match TRBD1. CDR3 length: 13 amino acids. Germline CDR1 and CDR2: LNHDA and SQIVND (reference sequence). Trimming removed 4 bases from V and 4 bases from J; junction bases left unmatched: 2. CDR3 DNA: TGTGCCAGTAGTAGACAGGGCCCAGATACGCAGTATTTT. Its translation: CASSRQGPDTQYF.

The genes are TRBV6-5 and TRBJ2-7; D not certain. The CDR3 runs to 12 residues. Trimming removed 6 bases at V and 10 bases at J, with 16 bases between. Germline CDR1 and CDR2: MNHEY and SVGAGI. The CDR3 loop reads CASRTESGSQYF. In DNA, the CDR3 is TGTGCCAGCAGGACTGAATCCGGAAGCCAGTACTTC.

V usage is TRBV9 and J usage is TRBJ1-2; 9 positions agree with TRBD1. This CDR3 comprises 13 residues. V lost 3 bases and J lost 6; bases outside the gene matches: 3. Per germline, CDR1 SGDLS and CDR2 YYNGEE. CDR3 residues: CASSEGQGHGYTF. CDR3 sequence (DNA): TGTGCCAGCAGCGAGGGACAGGGACATGGCTACACCTTC.

The V gene is TRBV19, the J gene TRBJ1-1, with 9 bases lining up with TRBD1. The CDR3 is made up of 15 amino acids. The junction had 5 bases not matched to a gene; V was cut back by 6 bases and J by 0 bases. Germline V CDR1 and CDR2: LNHDA, SQIVND (reference sequence). Here the CDR3 reads CASRPGQGLNTEAFF. The CDR3 DNA is TGTGCCAGTAGACCCGGACAGGGGTTGAACACTGAAGCTTTCTTT.

This clone was seen a handful of times. This chain joins TRBV6-5 and TRBJ1-2; 8 nucleotides line up with TRBD1. The germline CDR1 and CDR2 sequences are MNHEY and SVGAGI. The CDR3 extends over 14 amino acids. V gave up 10 bases and J gave up 4 bases; unmatched junction bases: 11. The CDR3 loop is CAIRTPGGSYGYTF. The CDR3 coding sequence is TGTGCCATCAGAACTCCAGGGGGCTCCTATGGCTACACCTTC.

V gene TRBV9 combines with J gene TRBJ1-1, with 11 positions matching TRBD1. V shed 0 bases, J shed 5 bases, and the junction held 3 bases outside the gene matches. From germline, CDR1 is SGDLS and CDR2 YYNGEE. The length of the CDR3 is 15 residues. In nucleotides, the CDR3 is TGTGCCAGCAGCGTAGCGGGACAGGGGGGGACTGAAGCTTTCTTT. This encodes CASSVAGQGGTEAFF.

This clone appeared a few times. V usage is TRBV10-1 and J usage is TRBJ1-5; TRBD1 is a possible D gene (5 bases). Germline CDR1 WNHNN, CDR2 SYGVQD (reference sequence). V lost 5 bases and J lost 4, with 9 bases in between. The CDR3 loop spans 13 amino acids. CDR3 in amino acids: CASSQGANQPQHF. The CDR3 nucleotides are TGCGCCAGCAGTCAGGGAGCAAATCAGCCCCAGCATTTT.

The J gene is TRBJ2-1, the V gene TRBV2; no firm D call. The CDR3 loop spans 14 amino acids. The ends were cut back, 4 bases at V and 6 bases at J, with 13 bases in the middle. Germline CDR1 and CDR2: SNHLY and FYNNEI. The CDR3 bases are TGTGCCAGCAGTGTTCTAGTCTCGGGCAATGAGCAGTTCTTC. Protein product: CASSVLVSGNEQFF.

The chain joins TRBV5-4 to TRBJ2-5; 9 bases map to TRBD2. V was pared by 0 bases and J by 0 bases, with 6 bases of the junction left unmatched. CDR3 size: 17 residues. Germline V CDR1 and CDR2: SGHNT, YYREEE (reference sequence). The chain's CDR3 is CASSLGLAGSNQETQYF. The CDR3 region has the DNA TGTGCCAGCAGCTTGGGGCTAGCGGGAAGCAACCAAGAGACCCAGTACTTC. Full variable domain (missing parts from reference TRBV5-4 and TRBJ2-5): ETGVTQSPTHLIKTRGQQVTLRCSSQSGHNTVSWYQQALGQGPQFIFQYYREEENGRGNFPPRFSGLQFPNYSSELNVNALELDDSALYLCASSLGLAGSNQETQYFGPGTRLLVL.

The genes are TRBV4-1 and TRBJ2-1, with D unresolved. This CDR3 spans 16 amino acids. Deletions cut 1 base from V and 7 bases from J, with 17 bases between. In germline, CDR1 is MGHRA, CDR2 YSYEKL. The CDR3 here is CASSQAPMLARNEQFF. For the CDR3, the DNA is TGCGCCAGCAGCCAAGCCCCTATGTTAGCTAGGAATGAGCAGTTCTTC.

The chain is built from TRBV27 and TRBJ2-1; 9 bases match TRBD1. Unmatched junction bases numbered 12, after V lost 6 bases and J lost 9 bases. Germline-derived CDR1 and CDR2 are MNHEY and SMNVEV (reference sequence). The CDR3 extends over 15 amino acids. The CDR3 coding sequence is TGTGCCAGCAGCCCCGGGACAGGGCTATATCGTGAGCAGTTCTTC. It is translated as CASSPGTGLYREQFF.

The CDR3: CSVRLSGSSYNEQFF. The CDR3 coding sequence is TGCAGCGTCCGATTAAGCGGGAGCTCCTACAATGAGCAGTTCTTC. This chain links TRBV29-1 with TRBJ2-1, with 8 nucleotides matching TRBD2. V dropped 6 bases and J dropped 0; count of bases not matched to a gene: 7. CDR3 length equals 15 residues. The V gene's germline CDR1 is SQVTM and CDR2 ANQGSEA.

This clone was seen once. This chain uses TRBV7-2 with TRBJ1-1; tentatively, D is TRBD1 (5 bases). This CDR3 spans 15 amino acids. Trimming pared 1 base from V and 5 bases from J, leaving 14 bases between. Per the germline V gene, CDR1 is SGHTA and CDR2 is FQGNSA. CDR3: CASSLVRGGGTEAFF. The DNA of the CDR3 is TGTGCCAGCAGCTTAGTTAGGGGCGGGGGAACTGAAGCTTTCTTT.

The chain has TRBV4-2 and TRBJ1-2; no definite D call. Germline V CDR1 and CDR2: LGHNA, YNFKEQ. The V gene lost 0 bases and the J gene lost 2 bases, with 16 bases spanning the gap. CDR3 length: 17 residues. CDR3 in amino acids: CASSQEWRQRLNYGYTF. CDR3 bases: TGTGCCAGCAGCCAAGAATGGCGTCAGCGATTGAACTATGGCTACACCTTC.

This clone showed up just once. The J gene is TRBJ2-7, the V gene TRBV7-6; D remains unclear. Per the germline V gene, CDR1 is SGHVS and CDR2 is FNYEAQ. V was shortened by 5 bases and J by 3 bases, with 14 bases between the two germline ends. The CDR3 contains 14 residues. The CDR3 DNA follows: TGTGCCAGCAGCCCCCCCGGATCTTTCTACGAGCAGTACTTC. This translates into CASSPPGSFYEQYF.